Here is one T cell receptor beta chain with its context. This sample is drawn from a study of early T cells in non-severe SARS-CoV-2 infection. V lost 7 bases and J lost 5, with 13 bases in between. Per germline, CDR1 SGHAT and CDR2 FQNNGV. The CDR3 loop spans 13 amino acids. Individual cDNA molecules were tagged with unique molecular identifiers, the study reported. In TCRdb, the 5' RACE reads were re-called with MiXCR into one record per CDR3 protein. The sample records around 64,000 distinct CDR3 sequences, roughly 12% being singletons. The input for sequencing was whole blood, taken at baseline. This TCR was recovered from an adult who was a healthcare worker with PCR-confirmed SARS-CoV-2 infection or an uninfected control (not recorded which). The chain has TRBV11-2 and TRBJ2-3, with TRBD2 as a possible D gene (6 bases). The CDR3 nucleotides are TGTGCCAGCATCGGGGGTAACGAAGATACGCAGTATTTT. Protein product: CASIGGNEDTQYF.